These 26 T cell receptor beta chains originate from one sample sequenced in a study of CD8 T cells in ankylosing spondylitis. TCRdb ran MiXCR on the 5' RACE reads and lists one entry per CDR3 protein. The sample yields around 100,000 distinct CDR3 sequences, around 24% seen once. Sequencing was done on a sample of synovial fluid, either unsorted or a sorted T cell fraction (not recorded which). These receptors all stem from a male donor with ankylosing spondylitis.

This clonotype was observed a few times. This chain links TRBV20-1 with TRBJ2-1; 10 bases fit TRBD2. This CDR3 spans 15 amino acids. Per germline, CDR1 DFQATT and CDR2 SNEGSKA (reference sequence). V gave up 6 bases and J gave up 7 bases; unmatched junction bases: 12. Written as DNA, the CDR3 is TGCAGTGCCACAAACGAGCGGGAGGGCAGGAATGAGCAGTTCTTC. Translating it yields CSATNEREGRNEQFF.

This clonotype was observed a few times. CDR3 bases: TGCGCCAGCAGCTTAGTAGCGGGAGCTGGGGCCAACGTCCTGACTTTC. Its translation is CASSLVAGAGANVLTF. The chain carries TRBV5-1 and TRBJ2-6; 9 positions match TRBD2. This CDR3 region has 16 residues. Germline V gene lookup returns CDR1 SGHRS and CDR2 YFSETQ. The V segment lost 2 bases and the J segment 2 bases; nucleotides outside the gene matches: 2.

Ten or more counts support this clonotype. The V gene is TRBV5-1, the J gene TRBJ1-1, with D maybe TRBD1 (6 bases). The V end lost 0 bases, the J end lost 5 bases, and 17 bases lay between the germline ends. This CDR3 region has 16 residues. Per germline, CDR1 SGHRS and CDR2 YFSETQ. The CDR3 protein is CASSLEGGRGTTEAFF. The CDR3 nucleotides read TGCGCCAGCAGCTTGGAGGGGGGGAGGGGGACAACTGAAGCTTTCTTT.

V and J are TRBV3-1 and TRBJ2-2; 12 nucleotides align to TRBD2. After removal of 7 bases from V and 6 bases from J, the junction contained 6 bases not matched to a gene. The germline V gene encodes CDR1 LGHDT and CDR2 YNNKEL (reference sequence). This CDR3 region has 15 residues. CDR3 loop: CASTPTSGSAGELFF. DNA of the CDR3: TGTGCCAGCACTCCGACTAGCGGGAGCGCCGGGGAGCTGTTTTTT.

This clonotype was detected a few times. The gene calls are TRBV18 and TRBJ2-2; no firm D call. The CDR3 contains 17 residues. Germline V gene sequence: CDR1 KGHSH, CDR2 LQKENI. V was pared by 3 bases and J by 1 base, with 15 bases between. The DNA of the CDR3 is TGTGCCAGCTCACCCCTTGGGCTAACTATGAACACCGGGGAGCTGTTTTTT. It codes for CASSPLGLTMNTGELFF.

This clonotype turned up a few times. The chain combines TRBV15 with TRBJ2-1, with 9 bases that match TRBD2. Germline values: CDR1 LNHNV, CDR2 YYDKDF (reference sequence). V lost 4 bases, J lost 6 bases, and 7 bases stayed unmatched. CDR3 length equals 15 residues. The DNA of the CDR3 is TGTGCCACCAGCAAGATAGCGGGAGATCCCAATGAGCAGTTCTTC. Protein product: CATSKIAGDPNEQFF.

The rearrangement uses TRBV11-2 and TRBJ1-2; D not resolved. Trimming removed 1 base at V and 6 bases at J, with 12 bases between. CDR3 length: 14 residues. Germline V gene data show CDR1 as SGHAT and CDR2 as FQNNGV. CDR3 DNA: TGTGCCAGCAGCTTAGGTCGGGGAACTAATGGCTACACCTTC. It is translated as CASSLGRGTNGYTF.

The chain combines TRBV20-1 with TRBJ1-6; no clear D. V was clipped by 0 bases and J by 4 bases, with 4 bases between them. Germline V gene lookup returns CDR1 DFQATT and CDR2 SNEGSKA (reference sequence). The CDR3 loop spans 13 amino acids. The CDR3 protein is CSARDSYNSPLHF. CDR3 nucleotides: TGCAGTGCTAGAGACTCGTATAATTCACCCCTCCACTTT.

The J gene is TRBJ2-1, the V gene TRBV10-2; 10 nucleotides line up with TRBD2. CDR3 length: 14 residues. The J segment lost 7 bases and the V segment lost 2 bases, leaving 2 bases of the junction unmatched. Germline values: CDR1 WSHSY, CDR2 SAAADI. The CDR3 spells CASSESSGRNEQFF. CDR3 nucleotide sequence: TGCGCCAGCAGTGAGAGTAGCGGGAGGAATGAGCAGTTCTTC.

This clonotype was seen a handful of times. The V and J genes are TRBV20-1 and TRBJ1-2; 7 nucleotides match TRBD1. V lost 4 bases to trimming and J lost 4 bases; unmatched junction nucleotides: 0. The CDR3 runs to 11 residues. Germline CDR1 DFQATT, CDR2 SNEGSKA (reference sequence). CDR3 region: CSATGGYGYTF. The CDR3 DNA follows: TGCAGTGCTACAGGGGGCTATGGCTACACCTTC.

This clonotype occurred many times. The chain carries TRBV7-9 and TRBJ2-1; 7 positions agree with TRBD1. The CDR3 runs to 13 residues. V dropped 4 bases and J dropped 9; count of bases not matched to a gene: 6. The germline gives CDR1 SEHNR, CDR2 FQNEAQ (reference sequence). Here the CDR3 reads CASSSTGDSEQFF. CDR3 sequence (DNA): TGTGCCAGCAGCTCAACAGGGGATAGTGAGCAGTTCTTC.

The chain is built from TRBV6-2 or TRBV6-3 and TRBJ2-1; 11 nucleotides agree with TRBD2. The CDR3 length is 15 residues. J lost 8 bases, V lost 6 bases, and 9 bases had no gene match. Germline V CDR1 and CDR2: MNHEY, SVGEGT. The CDR3 protein is CASSKLAGEDYEQFF. CDR3 in DNA: TGTGCCAGCAGCAAACTAGCGGGAGAGGATTATGAGCAGTTCTTC.

A few counts support this clonotype. The rearrangement uses TRBV5-1 and TRBJ1-1; 7 bases fit TRBD1. V gave up 0 bases and J gave up 4 bases; unmatched junction bases: 3. CDR3 length: 14 residues. CDR1 and CDR2 from the germline V gene are SGHRS and YFSETQ. The CDR3 DNA follows: TGCGCCAGCAGCTTGGTGACAGGGCTCACTGAAGCTTTCTTT. This gives the protein CASSLVTGLTEAFF.

The CDR3 loop is CASSILDRNTEAFF. CDR3 DNA: TGTGCCAGCAGCATTTTGGACAGGAACACTGAAGCTTTCTTT. The chain couples TRBV13 to TRBJ1-1; the D gene is possibly TRBD1 (6 bases). The CDR3 has 14 residues. V was cut by 5 bases and J by 1 base, with 11 bases left in between. Germline V gene data show CDR1 as PRHDT and CDR2 as FYEKMQ (reference sequence).

This chain connects TRBV5-1 to TRBJ1-5; 8 bases agree with TRBD1. CDR1 and CDR2 (germline): SGHRS, YFSETQ. This CDR3 contains 15 residues. Trimming cost V 1 base and J 1 base; bases outside gene matches: 1. CDR3 sequence: CASSLTGGSNQPQHF. CDR3 coding DNA: TGCGCCAGCAGCTTGACAGGGGGGAGCAATCAGCCCCAGCATTTT. Variable domain in full (rest from reference TRBV5-1 and TRBJ1-5): KAGVTQTPRYLIKTRGQQVTLSCSPISGHRSVSWYQQTPGQGLQFLFEYFSETQRNKGNFPGRFSGRQFSNSRSEMNVSTLELGDSALYLCASSLTGGSNQPQHFGDGTRLSIL.

CDR3 nucleotide sequence: TGTGCCAGCAGCTTAGAGGCGGCGGGGAGCTCCTACAATGAGCAGTTCTTC. Residues: CASSLEAAGSSYNEQFF. V usage is TRBV11-2 and J usage is TRBJ2-1; D possibly corresponds to TRBD2 (6 bases). Trimming pared 0 bases from V and 0 bases from J, leaving 12 bases between. Germline V gene sequence: CDR1 SGHAT, CDR2 FQNNGV. There are 17 residues in the CDR3.

This rearrangement joins TRBV7-9 to TRBJ1-4; 7 nucleotides line up with TRBD1. Germline V gene lookup returns CDR1 SEHNR and CDR2 FQNEAQ (reference sequence). Trimming removed 7 bases from V and 7 bases from J; junction bases left unmatched: 9. CDR3 length: 14 residues. The CDR3 DNA reads TGTGCCAGCAACCAACAACGGGACAGTGAAAAACTGTTTTTT. As protein: CASNQQRDSEKLFF.

This chain joins TRBV20-1 and TRBJ1-3, with D possibly TRBD1 on 5 matching bases. Germline CDR1 reads DFQATT; CDR2 reads SNEGSKA (reference sequence). The V end lost 5 bases, the J end lost 7 bases, and 15 bases lay between the germline ends. The CDR3 is 13 residues long. CDR3 DNA: TGCAGTGCTGGGGACGGGGCCACGAACACCATATATTTT. Protein product: CSAGDGATNTIYF.

This rearrangement joins TRBV20-1 to TRBJ2-1; 7 bases map to TRBD2. The CDR3 is 14 residues long. V was clipped by 6 bases and J by 1 base; unmatched bases: 6. Germline V gene lookup returns CDR1 DFQATT and CDR2 SNEGSKA (reference sequence). In DNA, the CDR3 is TGCAGTGCCGGACTAGACAATTCCTACAATGAGCAGTTCTTC. As protein: CSAGLDNSYNEQFF.

This clonotype occurred once. The rearrangement uses TRBV27 and TRBJ1-1; D uncertain. CDR3 length equals 15 residues. Trimming cost V 5 bases and J 2 bases, with 15 bases left between them. Germline values: CDR1 MNHEY, CDR2 SMNVEV (reference sequence). The CDR3 nucleotides read TGTGCCAGCAGTCAAGATAGGGTGCCTAACACTGAAGCTTTCTTT. Translating gives CASSQDRVPNTEAFF.

This clonotype was observed at least ten times. The V and J genes are TRBV6-1 and TRBJ2-3; no firm D call. Trimming removed 7 bases at V and 6 bases at J, with 14 bases between. The CDR3 has 13 residues. Per the germline V gene, CDR1 is MNHNS and CDR2 is SASEGT. The CDR3 protein is CASNLGLGDTQYF. CDR3 in DNA: TGTGCCAGCAACCTGGGCCTGGGGGATACGCAGTATTTT.

The V gene is TRBV5-1, the J gene TRBJ1-2, with D perhaps matching TRBD1 (5 bases). CDR1 and CDR2 (germline): SGHRS, YFSETQ. The V end was cut by 0 bases, the J end by 14 bases, with 20 bases between. The CDR3 spans 14 residues. The CDR3 loop is CASSLEATGGAGTF. CDR3 DNA sequence: TGCGCCAGCAGCTTGGAGGCGACTGGAGGGGCAGGGACCTTC.

The CDR3 DNA reads TGCAGCGCGGGCCGGGACATCAGCACAGATACGCAGTATTTT. This codes for CSAGRDISTDTQYF. V and J are TRBV29-1 and TRBJ2-3, with D possibly TRBD1 on 6 matching bases. The CDR3 sequence is 14 residues long. Germline lookup yields CDR1 SQVTM and CDR2 ANQGSEA. V shed 7 bases and J shed 0 bases, with 14 bases lying between them.

V gene TRBV9 combines with J gene TRBJ1-4, with D maybe TRBD1 (5 bases). The V end was cut by 0 bases, the J end by 8 bases, with 8 bases between. The CDR3 length is 13 residues. Germline V gene lookup returns CDR1 SGDLS and CDR2 YYNGEE. CDR3 bases: TGTGCCAGCAGCGTAGCAGGGCAGGAAAAACTGTTTTTT. Its protein product is CASSVAGQEKLFF.

The table lists this clonotype with a few counts. The V gene is TRBV4-2, the J gene TRBJ2-3; 14 nucleotides match TRBD2. Germline lookup yields CDR1 LGHNA and CDR2 YNFKEQ. The CDR3 has 18 amino acids. With 0 bases clipped from V and 5 bases from J, the junction kept 7 bases outside the gene matches. Here the CDR3 DNA reads TGTGCCAGCAGCCAAGAGCAGACTAGCGGGAGGGACCGAGATACGCAGTATTTT. Its translation: CASSQEQTSGRDRDTQYF.

V is TRBV24-1 and J is TRBJ2-1; D is undetermined. The CDR3 length is 12 residues. Germline CDR1 KGHDR, CDR2 SFDVKD. The V end was cut by 5 bases, the J end by 4 bases, with 5 bases between. The DNA of the CDR3 is TGTGCCACCAGTGCGGCTTACAATGAGCAGTTCTTC. Translation gives CATSAAYNEQFF.